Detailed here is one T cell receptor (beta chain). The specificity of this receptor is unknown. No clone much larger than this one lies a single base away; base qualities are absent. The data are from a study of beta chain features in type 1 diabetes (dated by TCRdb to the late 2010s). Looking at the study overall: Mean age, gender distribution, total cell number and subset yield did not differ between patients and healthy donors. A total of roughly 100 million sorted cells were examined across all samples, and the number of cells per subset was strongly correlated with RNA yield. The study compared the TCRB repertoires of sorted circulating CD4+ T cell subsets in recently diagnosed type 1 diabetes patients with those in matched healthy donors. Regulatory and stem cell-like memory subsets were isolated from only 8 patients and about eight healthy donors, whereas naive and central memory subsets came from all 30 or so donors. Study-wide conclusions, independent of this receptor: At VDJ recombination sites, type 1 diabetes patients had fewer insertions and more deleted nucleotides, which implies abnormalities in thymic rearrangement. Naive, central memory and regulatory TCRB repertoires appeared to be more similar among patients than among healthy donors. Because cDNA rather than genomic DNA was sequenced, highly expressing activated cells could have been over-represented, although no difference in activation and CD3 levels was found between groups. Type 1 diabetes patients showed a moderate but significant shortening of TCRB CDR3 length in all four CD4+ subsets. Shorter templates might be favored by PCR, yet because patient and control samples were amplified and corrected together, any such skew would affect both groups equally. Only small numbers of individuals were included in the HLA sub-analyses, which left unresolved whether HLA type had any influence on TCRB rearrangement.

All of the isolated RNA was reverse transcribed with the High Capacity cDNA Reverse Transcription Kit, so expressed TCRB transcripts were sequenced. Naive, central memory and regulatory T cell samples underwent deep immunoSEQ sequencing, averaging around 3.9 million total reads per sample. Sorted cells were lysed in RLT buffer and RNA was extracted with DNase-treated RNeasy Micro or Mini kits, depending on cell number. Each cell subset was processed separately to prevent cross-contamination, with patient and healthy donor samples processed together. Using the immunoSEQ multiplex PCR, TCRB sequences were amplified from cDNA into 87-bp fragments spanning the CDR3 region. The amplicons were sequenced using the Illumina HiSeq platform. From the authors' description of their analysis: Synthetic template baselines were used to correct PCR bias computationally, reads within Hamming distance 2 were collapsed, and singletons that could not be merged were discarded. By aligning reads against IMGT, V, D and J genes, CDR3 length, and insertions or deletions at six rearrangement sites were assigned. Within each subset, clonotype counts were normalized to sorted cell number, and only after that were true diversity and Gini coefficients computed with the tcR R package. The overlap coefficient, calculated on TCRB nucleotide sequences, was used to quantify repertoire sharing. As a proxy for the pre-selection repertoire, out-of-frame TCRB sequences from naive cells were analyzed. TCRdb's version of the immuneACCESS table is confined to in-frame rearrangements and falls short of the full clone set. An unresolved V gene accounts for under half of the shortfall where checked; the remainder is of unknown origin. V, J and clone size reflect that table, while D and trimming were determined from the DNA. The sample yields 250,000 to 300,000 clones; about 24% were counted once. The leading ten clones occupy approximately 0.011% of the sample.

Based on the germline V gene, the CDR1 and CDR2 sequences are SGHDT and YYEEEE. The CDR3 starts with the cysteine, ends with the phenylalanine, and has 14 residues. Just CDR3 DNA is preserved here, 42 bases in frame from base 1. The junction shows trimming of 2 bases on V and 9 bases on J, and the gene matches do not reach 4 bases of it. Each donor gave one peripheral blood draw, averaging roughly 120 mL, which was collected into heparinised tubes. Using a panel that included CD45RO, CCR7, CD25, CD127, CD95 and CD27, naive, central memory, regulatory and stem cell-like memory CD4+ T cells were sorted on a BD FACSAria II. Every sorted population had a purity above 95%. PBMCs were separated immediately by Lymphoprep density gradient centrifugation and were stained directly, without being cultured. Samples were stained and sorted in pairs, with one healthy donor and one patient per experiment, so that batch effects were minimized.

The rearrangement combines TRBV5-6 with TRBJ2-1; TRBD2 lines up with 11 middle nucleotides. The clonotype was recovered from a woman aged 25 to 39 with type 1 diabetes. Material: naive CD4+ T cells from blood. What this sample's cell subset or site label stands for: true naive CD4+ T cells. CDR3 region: CASSLLAGVGEQFF. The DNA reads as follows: TGTGCCAGCAGCTTACTAGCGGGAGTCGGTGAGCAGTTCTTC. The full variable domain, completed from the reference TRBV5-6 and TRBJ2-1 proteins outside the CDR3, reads DAGVTQSPTHLIKTRGQQVTLRCSPKSGHDTVSWYQQALGQGPQFIFQYYEEEERQRGNFPDRFSGHQFPNYSSELNVNALLLGDSALYLCASSLLAGVGEQFFGPGTRLTVL.